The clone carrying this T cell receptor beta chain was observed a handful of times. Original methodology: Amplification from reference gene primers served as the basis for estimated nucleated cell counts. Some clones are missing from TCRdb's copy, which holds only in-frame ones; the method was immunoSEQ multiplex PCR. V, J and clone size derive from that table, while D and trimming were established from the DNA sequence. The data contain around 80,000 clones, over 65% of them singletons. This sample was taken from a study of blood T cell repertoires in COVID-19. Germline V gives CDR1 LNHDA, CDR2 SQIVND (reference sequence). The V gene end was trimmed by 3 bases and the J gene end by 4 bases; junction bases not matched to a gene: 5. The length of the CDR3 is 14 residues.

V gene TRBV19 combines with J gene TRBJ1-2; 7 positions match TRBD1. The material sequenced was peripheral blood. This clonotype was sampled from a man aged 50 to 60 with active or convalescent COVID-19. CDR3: CASSILAGGYGYTF. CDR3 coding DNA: TGTGCCAGTAGTATCTTGGCAGGGGGCTATGGCTACACCTTC.